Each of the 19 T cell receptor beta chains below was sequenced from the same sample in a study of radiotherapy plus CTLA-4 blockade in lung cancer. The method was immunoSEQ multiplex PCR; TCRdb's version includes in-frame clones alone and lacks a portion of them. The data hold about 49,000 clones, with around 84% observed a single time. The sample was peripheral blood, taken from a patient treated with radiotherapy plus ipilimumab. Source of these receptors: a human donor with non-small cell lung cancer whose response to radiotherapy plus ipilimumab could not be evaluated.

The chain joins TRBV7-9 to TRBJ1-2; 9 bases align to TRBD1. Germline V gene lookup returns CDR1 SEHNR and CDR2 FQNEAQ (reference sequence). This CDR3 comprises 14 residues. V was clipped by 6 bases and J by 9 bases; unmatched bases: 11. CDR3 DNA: TGTGCCAGCAGTAGAGAGGCTACAGGGGGCAGCTACACCTTC. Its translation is CASSREATGGSYTF.

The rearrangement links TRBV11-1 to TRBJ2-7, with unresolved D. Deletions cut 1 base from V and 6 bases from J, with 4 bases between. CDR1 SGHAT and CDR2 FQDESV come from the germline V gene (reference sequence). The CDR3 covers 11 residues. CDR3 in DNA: TGTGCCAGCAGCTTAGGTAGCGAGCAGTACTTC. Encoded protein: CASSLGSEQYF.

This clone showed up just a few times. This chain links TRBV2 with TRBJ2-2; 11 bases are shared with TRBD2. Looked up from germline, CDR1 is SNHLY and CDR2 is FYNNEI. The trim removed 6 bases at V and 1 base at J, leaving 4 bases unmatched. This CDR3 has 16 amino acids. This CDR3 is CASRRGTSGNTGELFF. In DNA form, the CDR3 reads TGTGCCAGCAGAAGGGGGACTAGCGGGAACACCGGGGAGCTGTTTTTT.

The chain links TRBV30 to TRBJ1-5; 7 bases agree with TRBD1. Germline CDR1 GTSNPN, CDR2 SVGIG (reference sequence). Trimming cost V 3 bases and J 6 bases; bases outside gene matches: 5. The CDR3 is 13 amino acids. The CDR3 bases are TGTGCCTGGAGCGACAGGGATAGTCAGCCCCAGCATTTT. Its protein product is CAWSDRDSQPQHF.

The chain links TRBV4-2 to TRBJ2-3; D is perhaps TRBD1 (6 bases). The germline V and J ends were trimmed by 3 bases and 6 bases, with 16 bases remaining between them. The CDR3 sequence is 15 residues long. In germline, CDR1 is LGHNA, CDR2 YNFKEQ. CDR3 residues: CASSQGDRLSDTQYF. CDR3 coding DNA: TGTGCCAGCAGCCAGGGCGACAGGCTCTCGGATACGCAGTATTTT.

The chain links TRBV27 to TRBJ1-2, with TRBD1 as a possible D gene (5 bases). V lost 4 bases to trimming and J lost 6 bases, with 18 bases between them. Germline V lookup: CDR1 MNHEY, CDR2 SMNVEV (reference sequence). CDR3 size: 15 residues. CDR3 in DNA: TGTGCCAGCAGTTCTACGACAGCGCTAACTAATGGCTACACCTTC. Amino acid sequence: CASSSTTALTNGYTF.

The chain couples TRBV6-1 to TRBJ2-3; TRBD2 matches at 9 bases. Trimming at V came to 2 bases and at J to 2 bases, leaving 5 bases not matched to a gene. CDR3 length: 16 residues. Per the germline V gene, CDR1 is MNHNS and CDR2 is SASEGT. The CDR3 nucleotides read TGTGCCAGCAGTGAATATCTAGCGGGACCCACAGATACGCAGTATTTT. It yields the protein CASSEYLAGPTDTQYF.

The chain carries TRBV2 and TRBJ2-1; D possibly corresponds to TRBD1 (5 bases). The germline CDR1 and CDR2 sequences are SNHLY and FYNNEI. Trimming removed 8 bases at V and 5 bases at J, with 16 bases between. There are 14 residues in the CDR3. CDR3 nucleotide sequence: TGTGCCAGCCTAAGGGAAAGGGGTAACAATGAGCAGTTCTTC. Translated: CASLRERGNNEQFF.

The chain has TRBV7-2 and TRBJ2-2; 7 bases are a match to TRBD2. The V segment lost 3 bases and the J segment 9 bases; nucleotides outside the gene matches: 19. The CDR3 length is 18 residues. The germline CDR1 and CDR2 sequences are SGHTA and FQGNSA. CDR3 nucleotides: TGTGCCAGCAGCTTCTTATCTAGCGGACTATACACCGGTAGGGAGCTGTTTTTT. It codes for CASSFLSSGLYTGRELFF.

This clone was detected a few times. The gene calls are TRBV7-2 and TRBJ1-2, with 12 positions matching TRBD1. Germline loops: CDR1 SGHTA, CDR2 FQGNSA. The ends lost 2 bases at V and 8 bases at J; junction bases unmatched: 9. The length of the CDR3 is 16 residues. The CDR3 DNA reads TGTGCCAGCAGCTTAAGTGGGGGACAGGGGGCGATCGGCTACACCTTC. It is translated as CASSLSGGQGAIGYTF.

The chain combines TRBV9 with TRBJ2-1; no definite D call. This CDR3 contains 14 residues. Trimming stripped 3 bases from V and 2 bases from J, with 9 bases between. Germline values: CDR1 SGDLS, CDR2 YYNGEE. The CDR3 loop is CASSALTAYNEQFF. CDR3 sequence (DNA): TGTGCCAGCAGCGCCCTGACTGCCTACAATGAGCAGTTCTTC.

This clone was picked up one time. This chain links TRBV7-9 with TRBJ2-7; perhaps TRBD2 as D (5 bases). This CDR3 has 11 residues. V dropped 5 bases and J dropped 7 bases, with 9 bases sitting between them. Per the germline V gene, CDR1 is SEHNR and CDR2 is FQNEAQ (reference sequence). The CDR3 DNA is TGTGCCAGCAGCCGCTCGGGGGAGCAGTACTTC. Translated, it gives CASSRSGEQYF.

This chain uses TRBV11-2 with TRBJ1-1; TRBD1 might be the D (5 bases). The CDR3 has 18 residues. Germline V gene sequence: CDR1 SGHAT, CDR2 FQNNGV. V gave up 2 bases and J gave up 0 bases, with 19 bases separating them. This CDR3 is CASSLRGGKQPMNTEAFF. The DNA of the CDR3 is TGTGCCAGCAGCTTAAGGGGCGGGAAGCAGCCTATGAACACTGAAGCTTTCTTT. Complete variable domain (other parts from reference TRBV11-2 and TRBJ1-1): EAGVAQSPRYKIIEKRQSVAFWCNPISGHATLYWYQQILGQGPKLLIQFQNNGVVDDSQLPKDRFSAERLKGVDSTLKIQPAKLEDSAVYLCASSLRGGKQPMNTEAFFGQGTRLTVV.

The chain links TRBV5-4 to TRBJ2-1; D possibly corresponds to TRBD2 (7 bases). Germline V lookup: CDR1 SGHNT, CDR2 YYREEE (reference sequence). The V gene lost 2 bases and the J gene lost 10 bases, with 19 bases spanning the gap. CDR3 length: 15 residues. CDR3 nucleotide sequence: TGTGCCAGCAGCTTTGGAAGCGGAGGGGGGGGCGAGCAGTTCTTC. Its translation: CASSFGSGGGGEQFF.

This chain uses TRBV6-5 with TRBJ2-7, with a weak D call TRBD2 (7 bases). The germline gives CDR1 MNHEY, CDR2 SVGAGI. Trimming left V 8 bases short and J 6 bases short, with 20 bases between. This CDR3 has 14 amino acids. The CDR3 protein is CASQSGIRGGEQYF. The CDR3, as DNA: TGTGCCAGCCAAAGCGGGATACGAGGGGGCGAGCAGTACTTC.

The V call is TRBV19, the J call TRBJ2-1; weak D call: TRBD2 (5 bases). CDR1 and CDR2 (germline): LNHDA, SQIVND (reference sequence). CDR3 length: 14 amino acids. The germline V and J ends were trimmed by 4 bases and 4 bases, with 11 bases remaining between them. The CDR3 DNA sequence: TGTGCCAGTAGTAGCTGGGAGACTTACAATGAGCAGTTCTTC. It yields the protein CASSSWETYNEQFF.

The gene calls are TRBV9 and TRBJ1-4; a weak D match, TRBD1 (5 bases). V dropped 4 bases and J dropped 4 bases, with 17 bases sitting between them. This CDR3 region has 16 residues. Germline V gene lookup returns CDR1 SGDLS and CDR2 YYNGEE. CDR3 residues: CASSPRGGELNEKLFF. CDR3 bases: TGTGCCAGCAGCCCTAGGGGCGGAGAGCTTAATGAAAAACTGTTTTTT.

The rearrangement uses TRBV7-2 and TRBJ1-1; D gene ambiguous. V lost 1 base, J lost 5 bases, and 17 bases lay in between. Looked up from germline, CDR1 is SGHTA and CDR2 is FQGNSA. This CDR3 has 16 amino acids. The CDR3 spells CASSLVSTREWTEAFF. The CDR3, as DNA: TGTGCCAGCAGCTTAGTTTCCACCCGGGAATGGACTGAAGCTTTCTTT.

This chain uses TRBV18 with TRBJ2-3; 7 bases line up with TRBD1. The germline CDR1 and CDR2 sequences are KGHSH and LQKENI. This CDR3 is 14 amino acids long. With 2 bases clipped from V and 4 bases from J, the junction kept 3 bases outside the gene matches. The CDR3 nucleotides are TGTGCCAGCTCACCAAAGGGGGCCTCAGATACGCAGTATTTT. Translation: CASSPKGASDTQYF.